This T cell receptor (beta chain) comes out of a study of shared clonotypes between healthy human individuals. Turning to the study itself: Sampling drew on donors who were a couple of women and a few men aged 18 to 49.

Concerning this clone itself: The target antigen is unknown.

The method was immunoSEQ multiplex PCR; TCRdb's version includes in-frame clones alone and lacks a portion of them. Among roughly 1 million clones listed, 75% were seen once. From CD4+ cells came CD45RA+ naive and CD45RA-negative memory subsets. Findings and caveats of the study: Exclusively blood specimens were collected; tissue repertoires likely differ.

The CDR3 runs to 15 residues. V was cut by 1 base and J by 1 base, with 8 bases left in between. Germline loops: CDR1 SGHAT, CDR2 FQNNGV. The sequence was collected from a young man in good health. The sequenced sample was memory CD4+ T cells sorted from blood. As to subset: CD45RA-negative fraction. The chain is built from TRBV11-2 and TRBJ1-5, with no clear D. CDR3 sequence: CASSLGGGSNQPQHF. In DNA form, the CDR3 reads TGTGCCAGCAGCTTAGGGGGTGGGAGCAATCAGCCCCAGCATTTT.